The 28 T cell receptor beta chains below all came from one sample that was sequenced in a study of T cell repertoires in cytomegalovirus infection. TCRdb analysed the reads with MiXCR anew, one entry per CDR3 protein. The sample has over 250,000 distinct CDR3 sequences, roughly 25% seen once. Sequencing used PBMCs. These receptors all stem from a human donor in good health (CMV status not recorded). Some clones in this sample may be carry-over from other donors' samples.

The sample holds many counts of this clonotype. The chain couples TRBV7-2 to TRBJ2-2, with TRBD2 as a possible D gene (5 bases). V lost 10 bases to trimming and J lost 2 bases, with 14 bases between them. The CDR3 has 14 residues. Germline values: CDR1 SGHTA, CDR2 FQGNSA. Here the CDR3 DNA reads TGTGCCACCTGGGGTGGGAGAAACACCGGGGAGCTGTTTTTT. Translated, it gives CATWGGRNTGELFF.

This clonotype was observed many times. V usage is TRBV7-8 and J usage is TRBJ2-3; D assignment may be TRBD1 or TRBD2 (5 bases each). The CDR3 contains 15 residues. Trimming cost V 1 base and J 5 bases, with 13 bases left between them. Germline V CDR1 and CDR2: SGHVS, FQNEAQ. The CDR3 DNA is TGTGCCAGCAGCTTAGGGGACCCCCGGGGAGATACGCAGTATTTT. Amino acid sequence: CASSLGDPRGDTQYF.

This clonotype was observed at least ten times. The chain combines TRBV7-2 with TRBJ2-3, with D perhaps matching TRBD2 (5 bases). The CDR3 has 13 residues. Trimming took off 4 bases at V and 4 bases at J, with 9 bases between the two ends. CDR1 is SGHTA, CDR2 FQGNSA, per germline. CDR3 nucleotide sequence: TGTGCCAGCAGCTCGGTGAGGGCAGATACGCAGTATTTT. Its translation: CASSSVRADTQYF.

J is TRBJ2-5 and V is TRBV27; no definite D call. The CDR3 is 15 residues long. Germline V gene data show CDR1 as MNHEY and CDR2 as SMNVEV (reference sequence). The germline V and J ends were trimmed by 0 bases and 1 base, with 9 bases remaining between them. Written as DNA, the CDR3 is TGTGCCAGCAGTTTATCGGCAAGGGTCCAAGAGACCCAGTACTTC. This encodes CASSLSARVQETQYF.

This clonotype was counted a single time. The chain combines TRBV5-6 with TRBJ1-2; perhaps TRBD1 as D (6 bases). CDR3 size: 14 residues. V lost 4 bases and J lost 6, with 16 bases in between. The germline gives CDR1 SGHDT, CDR2 YYEEEE. Here the CDR3 DNA reads TGTGCCAGCAGCCCGGAGGGGGGTGGTGATGGCTACACCTTC. It yields the protein CASSPEGGGDGYTF.

This clonotype came up many times. The gene calls are TRBV7-2 and TRBJ2-3; 11 nucleotides match TRBD2. Germline loops: CDR1 SGHTA, CDR2 FQGNSA. The trim removed 5 bases at V and 6 bases at J, leaving 10 bases unmatched. The CDR3 consists of 16 residues. Here the CDR3 reads CASSRDSGRAGDTQYF. The CDR3 region has the DNA TGTGCCAGCAGCCGGGATAGCGGGAGGGCCGGGGATACGCAGTATTTT.

The chain uses TRBV4-2 and TRBJ2-6; D is possibly TRBD1 (6 bases). Per the germline V gene, CDR1 is LGHNA and CDR2 is YNFKEQ. V lost 5 bases, J lost 2 bases, and 13 bases lay in between. The CDR3 covers 16 residues. The DNA for the CDR3 is TGTGCCAGCAGCGTACAGGGTGCCACTGGGGCCAACGTCCTGACTTTC. It specifies CASSVQGATGANVLTF.

This clonotype was seen just once. This chain links TRBV11-2 with TRBJ2-1, with 10 bases identical to TRBD2. The ends lost 4 bases at V and 9 bases at J; junction bases unmatched: 9. The CDR3 is made up of 15 amino acids. CDR1 SGHAT and CDR2 FQNNGV come from the germline V gene. Here the CDR3 reads CASSSSGGAHSEQFF. The CDR3 DNA sequence: TGTGCCAGCAGCTCAAGCGGGGGGGCCCATAGTGAGCAGTTCTTC.

The chain uses TRBV10-2 and TRBJ2-7, with 8 nucleotides matching TRBD1. Germline V gene lookup returns CDR1 WSHSY and CDR2 SAAADI. The CDR3 has 15 amino acids. V shed 5 bases, J shed 3 bases, and the junction held 9 bases outside the gene matches. The DNA for the CDR3 is TGCGCCAGCAGTTTGACAGGGGACCCTTTCTACGAGCAGTACTTC. Translating gives CASSLTGDPFYEQYF.

In its sample, this clonotype was seen many times. The chain joins TRBV7-2 to TRBJ2-5; no clear D gene. The V end was cut by 0 bases, the J end by 5 bases, with 19 bases between. Germline V gene data show CDR1 as SGHTA and CDR2 as FQGNSA. There are 17 residues in the CDR3. The CDR3 DNA follows: TGTGCCAGCAGCTTAGCCACAGCAGAGGATATGGAGGAGACCCAGTACTTC. Translated: CASSLATAEDMEETQYF.

This clonotype was picked up many times. The chain recombines TRBV7-3 with TRBJ1-1; unclear D gene. The CDR3 runs to 13 residues. Trimming shortened V by 3 bases and J by 5 bases, and 10 bases separated the two germline ends. Germline V lookup: CDR1 SGHTA, CDR2 FQGTGA. The CDR3 region is CASSFNSLTEAFF. The CDR3 nucleotides read TGTGCCAGCAGCTTCAACAGCCTGACTGAAGCTTTCTTT.

This clonotype was counted between two and nine times. The chain links TRBV2 to TRBJ2-7; 9 positions agree with TRBD1. Germline values: CDR1 SNHLY, CDR2 FYNNEI. Germline trimming cut 3 bases from V and 6 bases from J; bases unmatched to any gene: 6. This CDR3 contains 14 residues. The CDR3 region is CASSEGQGGIEQYF. The CDR3 DNA is TGTGCCAGCAGTGAGGGACAGGGAGGTATCGAGCAGTACTTC.

This chain joins TRBV7-2 and TRBJ2-7; TRBD1 matches 9 bases. Germline trimming cut 5 bases from V and 6 bases from J; bases unmatched to any gene: 8. This CDR3 contains 14 residues. The germline V gene has CDR1 SGHTA and CDR2 FQGNSA. CDR3 sequence reads: CASSTRTGVSEQYF. CDR3 DNA: TGTGCCAGCAGCACCCGGACAGGGGTGAGCGAGCAGTACTTC.

This clonotype showed up many times. This chain connects TRBV28 to TRBJ2-7; D might be TRBD1 (5 bases). Trimming removed 3 bases from V and 2 bases from J, with 14 bases in between. Looked up from germline, CDR1 is MDHEN and CDR2 is SYDVKM. This CDR3 spans 15 amino acids. The CDR3, as DNA: TGTGCCAGCAGTTTTCTACAGGAAATAACCTACGAGCAGTACTTC. Amino acid sequence: CASSFLQEITYEQYF. The full variable domain, with the rest looked up from reference TRBV28 and TRBJ2-7, is DVKVTQSSRYLVKRTGEKVFLECVQDMDHENMFWYRQDPGLGLRLIYFSYDVKMKEKGDIPEGYSVSREKKERFSLILESASTNQTSMYLCASSFLQEITYEQYFGPGTRLTVT.

In its sample, this clonotype was seen a few times. The chain uses TRBV18 and TRBJ1-6, with D hard to call. The germline V gene encodes CDR1 KGHSH and CDR2 LQKENI. V was trimmed by 2 bases and J by 9 bases, leaving 17 bases between them. The CDR3 loop spans 16 amino acids. This CDR3 reads CASSPGPARSGSPLHF. CDR3 bases: TGTGCCAGCTCACCAGGTCCGGCCAGATCGGGTTCACCCCTCCACTTT.

This clonotype was picked up many times. The V and J genes are TRBV19 and TRBJ2-4; a possible D gene is TRBD1 (5 bases). Germline V gene sequence: CDR1 LNHDA, CDR2 SQIVND (reference sequence). The V end lost 8 bases, the J end lost 6 bases, and 17 bases lay between the germline ends. The CDR3 runs to 14 residues. The CDR3 DNA sequence: TGTGCCAGTGGGGTGCCAGGGAACAGAAACATTCAGTACTTC. It translates to CASGVPGNRNIQYF. Full variable domain (remainder filled in from reference TRBV19 and TRBJ2-4): DGGITQSPKYLFRKEGQNVTLSCEQNLNHDAMYWYRQDPGQGLRLIYYSQIVNDFQKGDIAEGYSVSREKKESFPLTVTSAQKNPTAFYLCASGVPGNRNIQYFGAGTRLSVL.

This sequence joins TRBV7-2 and TRBJ1-2; D is undetermined. Germline-derived CDR1 and CDR2 are SGHTA and FQGNSA. The CDR3 runs 12 residues. V lost 1 base to trimming and J lost 9 bases, with 9 bases between them. CDR3 residues: CASSLGRVRYTF. Here the CDR3 DNA reads TGTGCCAGCAGCTTAGGAAGGGTTCGCTACACCTTC.

The V gene is TRBV12-3 or TRBV12-4, the J gene TRBJ1-2; TRBD1 might be the D (5 bases). Trimming took 5 bases from V and 4 from J, leaving 17 bases between them. The CDR3 extends over 15 amino acids. CDR3 sequence: CASSLFPPGPYGYTF. The CDR3 nucleotides are TGTGCCAGCAGTCTCTTCCCCCCGGGACCCTATGGCTACACCTTC.

V usage is TRBV7-9 and J usage is TRBJ2-1; 11 bases fit TRBD2. The CDR3 is 15 amino acids. Looked up from germline, CDR1 is SEHNR and CDR2 is FQNEAQ (reference sequence). Trimming at V came to 3 bases and at J to 8 bases, leaving 6 bases not matched to a gene. The CDR3 region has the DNA TGTGCCAGCAGCTTTCTAGCGGGAGGAGAGGATGAGCAGTTCTTC. Protein sequence: CASSFLAGGEDEQFF.

This chain connects TRBV6-1 to TRBJ1-1; 10 bases match TRBD1. The trim removed 4 bases at V and 6 bases at J, leaving 11 bases unmatched. CDR1 MNHNS and CDR2 SASEGT come from the germline V gene. The CDR3 sequence is 16 residues long. CDR3 loop: CASSGGQGSWGAEAFF. DNA for the CDR3: TGTGCCAGCAGTGGGGGACAGGGGTCATGGGGCGCTGAAGCTTTCTTT.

This clonotype was seen many times. The rearrangement links TRBV7-2 to TRBJ2-7, with 10 bases fitting TRBD2. J was trimmed by 2 bases and V by 5 bases; bases with no gene match: 6. Germline CDR1 SGHTA, CDR2 FQGNSA. The CDR3 totals 15 residues. The CDR3 sequence is CASSPLAGGTYEQYF. Written as DNA, the CDR3 is TGTGCCAGCAGCCCCTTAGCGGGAGGAACCTACGAGCAGTACTTC.

This clonotype has a count of ten or more. The chain couples TRBV7-2 to TRBJ1-3, with D unresolved. The CDR3 is made up of 15 amino acids. Germline V gene data show CDR1 as SGHTA and CDR2 as FQGNSA. The ends were cut back, 1 base at V and 0 bases at J, with 7 bases in the middle. The CDR3 loop is CASSLGVLSGNTIYF. CDR3 DNA sequence: TGTGCCAGCAGCTTAGGGGTACTCTCTGGAAACACCATATATTTT. The entire variable domain, with the rest obtained from reference TRBV7-2 and TRBJ1-3, is as follows: GAGVSQSPSNKVTEKGKDVELRCDPISGHTALYWYRQSLGQGLEFLIYFQGNSAPDKSGLPSDRFSAERTGGSVSTLTIQRTQQEDSAVYLCASSLGVLSGNTIYFGEGSWLTVV.

This clonotype was seen a few times. In nucleotides, the CDR3 is TGCAGTGCTAGAGATCCTGGGGACAGGGGGCCACCCCTCCACTTT. It encodes CSARDPGDRGPPLHF. The rearrangement uses TRBV20-1 and TRBJ1-6, with TRBD1 identical over 12 bases. Per the germline V gene, CDR1 is DFQATT and CDR2 is SNEGSKA (reference sequence). Trimming cost V 0 bases and J 11 bases; bases outside gene matches: 5. The CDR3 has 15 residues.

This clonotype was recorded at least ten times. The chain carries TRBV7-3 and TRBJ2-5; D assignment may be TRBD1 or TRBD2 (5 bases each). V was shortened by 5 bases and J by 7 bases, with 14 bases between the two germline ends. The CDR3 consists of 13 residues. Germline loops: CDR1 SGHTA, CDR2 FQGTGA. CDR3 amino acids: CASSGDARGTQYF. The CDR3, as DNA: TGTGCCAGCAGCGGGGACGCGAGGGGGACCCAGTACTTC.

The rearrangement links TRBV7-9 to TRBJ1-5; TRBD1 might be the D (5 bases). CDR3 length: 14 residues. In germline, CDR1 is SEHNR, CDR2 FQNEAQ (reference sequence). The V and J ends lost 5 bases and 6 bases respectively, with 14 bases between them. The CDR3 sequence: CASSRAGLAQPQHF. DNA for the CDR3: TGTGCCAGCAGCCGCGCAGGGTTAGCTCAGCCCCAGCATTTT.

V gene TRBV19 combines with J gene TRBJ1-5; TRBD1 aligns across 7 bases. Trimming at V came to 3 bases and at J to 5 bases, leaving 7 bases not matched to a gene. The CDR3 is made up of 15 amino acids. Germline V CDR1 and CDR2: LNHDA, SQIVND (reference sequence). In nucleotides, the CDR3 is TGTGCCAGTAGTATCGACAGGGCGGACGATCAGCCCCAGCATTTT. Translation gives CASSIDRADDQPQHF. Together with reference TRBV19 and TRBJ1-5, the CDR3 gives the full variable domain: DGGITQSPKYLFRKEGQNVTLSCEQNLNHDAMYWYRQDPGQGLRLIYYSQIVNDFQKGDIAEGYSVSREKKESFPLTVTSAQKNPTAFYLCASSIDRADDQPQHFGDGTRLSIL.

As for this clonotype: This could be a read error, since a much larger clone is one nucleotide away. The chain links TRBV7-6 to TRBJ1-5; no reliable D call. Germline V gene sequence: CDR1 SGHVS, CDR2 FNYEAQ. The CDR3 consists of 16 residues. This CDR3 is CASSLGQGVSNQPQPF. In DNA form, the CDR3 reads TGTGCCAGCAGCTTAGGTCAAGGAGTGAGCAATCAGCCCCAGCCTTTT.

Only a few counts were recorded for this clonotype. The chain couples TRBV7-3 to TRBJ2-3, with a weak D call TRBD2 (6 bases). CDR3 length: 15 amino acids. From germline, CDR1 is SGHTA and CDR2 FQGTGA. The V end was cut by 4 bases, the J end by 4 bases, with 15 bases between. CDR3 DNA sequence: TGTGCCAGCAGCTACGGCGGAGGGAAGGCAGATACGCAGTATTTT. This encodes CASSYGGGKADTQYF.